This TCR beta chain was profiled in a study of blood T cell repertoires in COVID-19. Study summary: Material from acute and convalescent COVID-19 was sourced from the United States, Italy and Spain. Nucleic acid was either cDNA or gDNA, and it came from T cells, B-cell-depleted T cells, or PBMCs.

Original data processing: Estimation of nucleated cell counts relied on the amplification of reference gene primers. Method: immunoSEQ multiplex PCR; TCRdb's copy keeps in-frame clones and lacks some. V and J calls plus clone size are reproduced from that table; the DNA served to infer D and trimming. The sample contains about 65,000 clones, about nine tenths of which appear only once. V dropped 6 bases and J dropped 0 bases, with 5 bases sitting between them. The CDR3 extends over 12 amino acids. The germline gives CDR1 SNHLY, CDR2 FYNNEI. This chain uses TRBV2 with TRBJ1-1; no clear D. Sequenced material: peripheral blood. The sequence came from a man aged 60-69 years with acute or convalescent COVID-19. CDR3 sequence: CASRQLNTEAFF. For the CDR3, the DNA is TGTGCCAGCAGGCAGTTGAACACTGAAGCTTTCTTT.